This T cell receptor (beta chain) was captured by sequencing in a study of post-analysis software for immune sequencing data. To note about this clonotype: Its antigen is undetermined.

The CDR3 is made up of 13 amino acids. The J segment lost 5 bases and the V segment lost 6 bases, leaving 6 bases of the junction unmatched. General study findings and limits: Four or five TRBV segments, including TRBV5-6, TRBV5-1 and TRBV20-1, were more frequent in patients than controls.

Unique molecular identifiers featured in each of the TCR beta cDNA libraries. MiXCR, applied by TCRdb to the PCR reads, yields one record per CDR3 protein. The sample contains about 560,000 distinct CDR3 sequences, 44% of which appear only once. Material for sequencing was blood. The clonotype originates from a girl aged 10 to 17 with multiple sclerosis. V is TRBV12-3 or TRBV12-4 and J is TRBJ2-5; 7 bases fit TRBD1. DNA for the CDR3: TGTGCCAGCAGCCGAGGGGGCGCGGAGACCCAGTACTTC. Protein product: CASSRGGAETQYF.